Below, 10 T cell receptor beta chains from the same sample are listed, as sequenced in a study of cytomegalovirus exposure and HLA in healthy donors. It was with 60 Vbeta and 13 Jbeta primers that the PCR ran. Some clones are missing from TCRdb's copy, which holds only in-frame ones; the method was immunoSEQ multiplex PCR. Among fewer than 130,000 clones, roughly 85% were seen once, and the ten largest hold approximately 2.8%. Sequencing input: PBMCs. These receptors all come from a woman aged 40 to 50 in good health and CMV-seronegative.

A few counts support this clone. The rearrangement links TRBV9 to TRBJ2-5; 8 bases fit TRBD1. V shed 2 bases and J 2 bases; nucleotides not matched to a gene: 5. CDR3 size: 15 residues. Germline V gene lookup returns CDR1 SGDLS and CDR2 YYNGEE. CDR3 in DNA: TGTGCCAGCAGCGTTACAGGGGGATGGCAAGAGACCCAGTACTTC. Protein: CASSVTGGWQETQYF.

This clone has just a few counts. J is TRBJ2-1 and V is TRBV13, with D maybe TRBD2 (5 bases). The CDR3 extends over 18 amino acids. Trimming took off 5 bases at V and 0 bases at J, with 20 bases between the two ends. Germline CDR1 is PRHDT and CDR2 is FYEKMQ (reference sequence). CDR3 sequence reads: CASSPWGSDSSSYNEQFF. The CDR3 DNA sequence: TGTGCCAGCAGCCCCTGGGGTAGCGATAGCAGCTCCTACAATGAGCAGTTCTTC.

This chain connects TRBV30 to TRBJ2-7, with 7 bases lining up with TRBD1. The CDR3 runs to 14 residues. CDR1 is GTSNPN, CDR2 SVGIG, per germline (reference sequence). After removal of 4 bases from V and 2 bases from J, the junction contained 8 bases not matched to a gene. The CDR3 protein is CAWNRQGRTYEQYF. In DNA, the CDR3 is TGTGCCTGGAATAGACAGGGCCGAACCTACGAGCAGTACTTC.

The chain joins TRBV7-2 to TRBJ2-5; no definite D call. CDR3 size: 12 residues. V lost 4 bases and J lost 5, with 8 bases in between. Looked up from germline, CDR1 is SGHTA and CDR2 is FQGNSA. The CDR3 DNA reads as TGTGCCAGCAGCTACATTTGGGAGACCCAGTACTTC. Protein sequence: CASSYIWETQYF.

This clone was seen more than once but under ten times. V usage is TRBV5-1 and J usage is TRBJ1-5; 9 positions agree with TRBD1. The germline CDR1 and CDR2 sequences are SGHRS and YFSETQ. J was trimmed by 2 bases and V by 0 bases; bases with no gene match: 0. This CDR3 has 15 amino acids. The CDR3 reads CASSLGDRGNQPQHF. DNA of the CDR3: TGCGCCAGCAGCTTGGGGGACAGGGGCAATCAGCCCCAGCATTTT.

The V call is TRBV29-1, the J call TRBJ2-5; 7 positions agree with TRBD1. V was clipped by 0 bases and J by 1 base; unmatched bases: 2. The CDR3 sequence is 14 residues long. Germline V gene lookup returns CDR1 SQVTM and CDR2 ANQGSEA. CDR3 loop: CSVEDPGGQETQYF. As DNA, the CDR3 is TGCAGCGTTGAAGACCCAGGGGGCCAAGAGACCCAGTACTTC.

The rearrangement joins TRBV19 to TRBJ1-2; D remains unclear. With 0 bases removed from V and 8 bases from J, the gap between germline ends came to 13 bases. The germline V gene has CDR1 LNHDA and CDR2 SQIVND (reference sequence). The CDR3 is 14 amino acids. This CDR3 reads CASSIDHRGSGYTF. CDR3 DNA sequence: TGTGCCAGTAGTATAGATCATAGAGGGTCCGGCTACACCTTC.

This clone has more than one count but fewer than ten. The chain joins TRBV10-1 to TRBJ2-7; 11 nucleotides align to TRBD2. Per the germline V gene, CDR1 is WNHNN and CDR2 is SYGVQD (reference sequence). CDR3 length: 16 amino acids. V gave up 2 bases and J gave up 8 bases; unmatched junction bases: 11. CDR3 protein: CASSETLAGGSTQQYF. Here the CDR3 DNA reads TGCGCCAGCAGTGAGACCCTAGCGGGGGGAAGTACGCAGCAGTACTTC.

The chain combines TRBV11-2 with TRBJ1-4; D gene ambiguous. The CDR3 contains 14 residues. Germline lookup yields CDR1 SGHAT and CDR2 FQNNGV. The V gene lost 0 bases and the J gene lost 7 bases, with 9 bases spanning the gap. The CDR3 protein is CASSLEGGSEKLFF. The CDR3 nucleotides read TGTGCCAGCAGCTTAGAGGGCGGGAGTGAAAAACTGTTTTTT.

This clone was detected a few times. The V call is TRBV2, the J call TRBJ1-6; no reliable D call. Per the germline V gene, CDR1 is SNHLY and CDR2 is FYNNEI. The CDR3 runs to 14 residues. Trimming removed 3 bases at V and 9 bases at J, with 12 bases between. The CDR3 nucleotides read TGTGCCAGCAGTGATACTATCGAGGCTTCACCCCTCCACTTT. Encoded protein: CASSDTIEASPLHF.